The 24 T cell receptor beta chains presented below share a single source sample, sequenced in a study of T cell changes during pregnancy in multiple sclerosis. Profiling relied on immunoSEQ multiplex PCR, and the TCRdb table lists in-frame clones only, not all of them. This repertoire shows tens of thousands of clones, roughly 92% found once; its top ten account for roughly 2%. Sequenced material: peripheral blood, taken in the second trimester of pregnancy. The receptors derive from a female donor with multiple sclerosis, enrolled in a pregnancy study.

The rearrangement uses TRBV5-4 and TRBJ2-3; the match to TRBD2 covers 10 bases. CDR3 length: 14 residues. J lost 5 bases, V lost 4 bases, and 4 bases had no gene match. Germline lookup yields CDR1 SGHNT and CDR2 YYREEE (reference sequence). The CDR3: CASSPGLAEDTQYF. The DNA for the CDR3 is TGTGCCAGCAGCCCTGGACTAGCGGAAGATACGCAGTATTTT. Based on the CDR3 plus reference TRBV5-4 and TRBJ2-3, the full variable domain is ETGVTQSPTHLIKTRGQQVTLRCSSQSGHNTVSWYQQALGQGPQFIFQYYREEENGRGNFPPRFSGLQFPNYSSELNVNALELDDSALYLCASSPGLAEDTQYFGPGTRLTVL.

V gene TRBV9 combines with J gene TRBJ2-2, with a possible D match to TRBD2 (6 bases). The CDR3 contains 15 residues. The V and J ends lost 5 bases and 5 bases respectively, with 16 bases between them. CDR1 and CDR2 from the germline V gene are SGDLS and YYNGEE. CDR3 region: CASSLGGVETGELFF. CDR3 sequence (DNA): TGTGCCAGCAGTCTGGGCGGGGTGGAAACCGGGGAGCTGTTTTTT.

This sequence joins TRBV7-9 and TRBJ1-4; D perhaps matches TRBD1 (6 bases). Germline V gives CDR1 SEHNR, CDR2 FQNEAQ (reference sequence). V dropped 6 bases and J dropped 3 bases, with 14 bases sitting between them. The CDR3 totals 15 residues. The CDR3 region is CASSPRGAANEKLFF. In nucleotides, the CDR3 is TGTGCCAGCAGTCCTCGGGGGGCAGCTAATGAAAAACTGTTTTTT.

The J gene is TRBJ2-1, the V gene TRBV7-9; 13 bases map to TRBD2. Germline CDR1 is SEHNR and CDR2 is FQNEAQ (reference sequence). V trimming: 3 bases; J trimming: 6 bases; junction bases outside the gene matches: 5. CDR3 size: 16 residues. CDR3 loop: CASSFKLAGGGNEQFF. Here the CDR3 DNA reads TGTGCCAGCAGCTTCAAACTAGCGGGAGGGGGCAATGAGCAGTTCTTC.

The V and J genes are TRBV7-9 and TRBJ2-7; 8 bases align to TRBD2. Germline trimming cut 5 bases from V and 2 bases from J; bases unmatched to any gene: 8. Germline V gives CDR1 SEHNR, CDR2 FQNEAQ (reference sequence). The length of the CDR3 is 15 residues. The CDR3: CASSGSGRSTYEQYF. The CDR3 nucleotides read TGTGCCAGCAGCGGAAGCGGGAGAAGTACCTACGAGCAGTACTTC.

The chain joins TRBV7-2 to TRBJ1-2, with TRBD1 matching 7 bases. Germline loops: CDR1 SGHTA, CDR2 FQGNSA. CDR3 length equals 16 residues. V lost 5 bases and J lost 4; bases outside the gene matches: 13. The CDR3: CASSLSRDSYSYGYTF. In nucleotides, the CDR3 is TGTGCCAGCAGCCTCTCCCGGGACAGTTATAGCTATGGCTACACCTTC.

The rearrangement links TRBV19 to TRBJ2-1, with TRBD2 identical over 8 bases. The V and J ends lost 7 bases and 1 base, in that order; junction bases with no gene match: 6. Germline V gene lookup returns CDR1 LNHDA and CDR2 SQIVND (reference sequence). This CDR3 contains 15 residues. The DNA of the CDR3 is TGTGCCAGTATTCAGGCGGGGGGTTCCTACAATGAGCAGTTCTTC. Its protein is CASIQAGGSYNEQFF.

This clone was picked up a small number of times. V usage is TRBV5-5 and J usage is TRBJ1-4; TRBD1 matches 8 bases. The CDR3 sequence is 17 residues long. CDR1 is SGHKS and CDR2 is YYEKEE in the germline V gene (reference sequence). J was trimmed by 1 base and V by 4 bases; bases with no gene match: 9. CDR3 in amino acids: CASSNGEQGGTNEKLFF. In DNA, the CDR3 is TGTGCCAGCAGCAATGGCGAACAGGGGGGAACTAATGAAAAACTGTTTTTT.

The CDR3 spells CASSSWRGLGELFF. Here the CDR3 DNA reads TGTGCCAGCAGCTCCTGGAGGGGCCTGGGGGAGCTGTTTTTT. This chain uses TRBV7-8 with TRBJ2-2, with D perhaps TRBD2 (6 bases). Trimming shortened V by 4 bases and J by 8 bases, and 14 bases separated the two germline ends. Germline CDR1 and CDR2: SGHVS and FQNEAQ. CDR3 length: 14 amino acids.

The V gene is TRBV27, the J gene TRBJ2-3; a possible D gene is TRBD1 (6 bases). This CDR3 contains 14 residues. CDR1 and CDR2 (germline): MNHEY, SMNVEV (reference sequence). V lost 10 bases to trimming and J lost 2 bases, with 16 bases between them. CDR3 in amino acids: CATDPTGATDTQYF. Here the CDR3 DNA reads TGTGCCACCGATCCGACAGGAGCCACAGATACGCAGTATTTT.

CDR3 sequence reads: CASSLKQGGKLFF. In DNA form, the CDR3 reads TGCGCCAGCAGCCTTAAACAGGGGGGAAAACTGTTTTTT. The chain combines TRBV4-3 with TRBJ1-4, with TRBD1 identical over 8 bases. The trim removed 4 bases at V and 10 bases at J, leaving 5 bases unmatched. Looked up from germline, CDR1 is LGHNA and CDR2 is YSLEER. This CDR3 has 13 amino acids.

This chain uses TRBV10-3 with TRBJ2-1; D unresolved. Germline CDR1 reads ENHRY; CDR2 reads SYGVKD. CDR3 length equals 13 residues. V dropped 6 bases and J dropped 9 bases, with 15 bases sitting between them. The CDR3 nucleotides are TGTGCCATCAGCCTTTTAGAGGTTGGTGAGCAGTTCTTC. Its translation is CAISLLEVGEQFF.

CDR3 protein: CASSVNGGETQYF. The CDR3 region has the DNA TGTGCCAGCAGTGTCAACGGGGGGGAGACCCAGTACTTC. The chain is built from TRBV6-4 and TRBJ2-5; 7 bases agree with TRBD2. This CDR3 is 13 amino acids long. V was clipped by 4 bases and J by 5 bases; unmatched bases: 4. Germline loops: CDR1 MRHNA, CDR2 SNTAGT.

The J gene is TRBJ2-1, the V gene TRBV6-5; the D gene is possibly TRBD1 (6 bases). Germline values: CDR1 MNHEY, CDR2 SVGAGI. Trimming took 10 bases from V and 5 from J, leaving 18 bases between them. The CDR3 length is 14 residues. CDR3 DNA sequence: TGTGCCACTACCGGGACAACTCTCAACAATGAGCAGTTCTTC. This encodes CATTGTTLNNEQFF.

This chain joins TRBV18 and TRBJ2-5, with D unresolved. Germline V gene data show CDR1 as KGHSH and CDR2 as LQKENI. The V end was cut by 6 bases, the J end by 2 bases, with 7 bases between. This CDR3 has 12 residues. DNA of the CDR3: TGTGCCAGCTCTCTCCTACAAGAGACCCAGTACTTC. As protein: CASSLLQETQYF.

V gene TRBV18 combines with J gene TRBJ1-1; D remains unclear. V gave up 8 bases and J gave up 4 bases, with 17 bases separating them. Germline CDR1 reads KGHSH; CDR2 reads LQKENI. The CDR3 is 14 amino acids. CDR3 coding DNA: TGTGCCAGCCGCCGATCGGGGAGTACCACTGAAGCTTTCTTT. Encoded protein: CASRRSGSTTEAFF.

Concerning this clone: One end of the junction fails to match germline, which may point to a read error. The gene calls are TRBV7-9 and TRBJ1-2; 9 positions agree with TRBD1. CDR1 and CDR2 from the germline V gene are SEHNR and FQNEAQ (reference sequence). The CDR3 contains 15 residues. The CDR3 sequence is CASSLAGTGFYGYTF. CDR3 bases: TGTGCCAGCAGTTTAGCCGGGACAGGGTTCTATGGCTACACCTTC.

This chain links TRBV7-2 with TRBJ1-2; TRBD1 matches 9 bases. V was pared by 5 bases and J by 4 bases, with 8 bases of the junction left unmatched. The CDR3 is 15 residues long. CDR1 and CDR2 from the germline V gene are SGHTA and FQGNSA. CDR3 sequence reads: CASSRGTGTFYGYTF. CDR3 nucleotide sequence: TGTGCCAGCAGCCGCGGGACAGGGACCTTCTATGGCTACACCTTC.

The V and J genes are TRBV28 and TRBJ1-6, with 9 bases aligning to TRBD1. The germline CDR1 and CDR2 sequences are MDHEN and SYDVKM. V dropped 6 bases and J dropped 7; count of bases not matched to a gene: 4. The CDR3 totals 14 residues. The DNA of the CDR3 is TGTGCCAGCAGGTCCGGGACAGGGAATTCACCCCTCCACTTT. Translated: CASRSGTGNSPLHF.

The J gene is TRBJ2-4, the V gene TRBV6-5, with 14 nucleotides matching TRBD2. The germline V gene encodes CDR1 MNHEY and CDR2 SVGAGI. V lost 4 bases and J lost 12; bases outside the gene matches: 11. There are 16 residues in the CDR3. The CDR3 spells CASSSLTSGGAGPQYF. The CDR3 DNA is TGTGCCAGCAGTTCCCTGACTAGCGGGGGGGCCGGACCTCAGTACTTC.

The chain is built from TRBV4-1 and TRBJ2-5; maybe TRBD1 (6 bases). The CDR3 is made up of 13 amino acids. With 4 bases removed from V and 5 bases from J, the gap between germline ends came to 11 bases. Germline CDR1 and CDR2: MGHRA and YSYEKL. CDR3 sequence reads: CASSPGHLETQYF. The CDR3 DNA follows: TGCGCCAGCAGCCCGGGACACTTGGAGACCCAGTACTTC.

This clone was found once. The chain uses TRBV28 and TRBJ1-2, with 9 bases identical to TRBD1. Germline CDR1 MDHEN, CDR2 SYDVKM. Trimming took 1 base from V and 4 from J; bases not matched to a gene: 7. This CDR3 has 16 residues. CDR3 sequence reads: CASSLLGQGSFYGYTF. CDR3 DNA sequence: TGTGCCAGCAGTTTATTGGGACAGGGCTCCTTCTATGGCTACACCTTC.

The chain couples TRBV27 to TRBJ2-7; 7 bases match TRBD2. There are 14 residues in the CDR3. The junction had 2 bases not matched to a gene; V was cut back by 0 bases and J by 3 bases. Per germline, CDR1 MNHEY and CDR2 SMNVEV (reference sequence). In DNA, the CDR3 is TGTGCCAGCAGTTTATCTCCTAGCGGCTACGAGCAGTACTTC. It encodes CASSLSPSGYEQYF.

With regard to this clone: Within the sample, other DNA sequences also encode this same CDR3. V usage is TRBV7-9 and J usage is TRBJ2-2; 9 positions match TRBD1. Germline CDR1 and CDR2: SEHNR and FQNEAQ (reference sequence). This CDR3 contains 14 residues. With 5 bases clipped from V and 5 bases from J, the junction kept 3 bases outside the gene matches. CDR3 sequence (DNA): TGTGCCAGCAGCCGGGACAGGGTAACCGGGGAGCTGTTTTTT. Translated, it gives CASSRDRVTGELFF.